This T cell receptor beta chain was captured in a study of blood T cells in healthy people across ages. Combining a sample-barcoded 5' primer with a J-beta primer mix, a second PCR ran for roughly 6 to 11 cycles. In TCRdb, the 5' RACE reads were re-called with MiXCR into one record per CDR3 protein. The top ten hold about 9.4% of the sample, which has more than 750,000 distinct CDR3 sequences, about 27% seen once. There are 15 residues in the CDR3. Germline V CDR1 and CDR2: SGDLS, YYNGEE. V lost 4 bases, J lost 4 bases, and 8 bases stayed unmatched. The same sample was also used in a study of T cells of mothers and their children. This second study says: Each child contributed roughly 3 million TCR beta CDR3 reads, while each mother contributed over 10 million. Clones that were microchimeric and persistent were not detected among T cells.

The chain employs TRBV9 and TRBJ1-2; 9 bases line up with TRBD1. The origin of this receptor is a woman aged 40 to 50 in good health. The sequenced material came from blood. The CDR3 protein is CASSPRQGDGYGYTF. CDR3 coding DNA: TGTGCCAGCAGCCCCCGACAGGGGGACGGCTATGGCTACACCTTC.